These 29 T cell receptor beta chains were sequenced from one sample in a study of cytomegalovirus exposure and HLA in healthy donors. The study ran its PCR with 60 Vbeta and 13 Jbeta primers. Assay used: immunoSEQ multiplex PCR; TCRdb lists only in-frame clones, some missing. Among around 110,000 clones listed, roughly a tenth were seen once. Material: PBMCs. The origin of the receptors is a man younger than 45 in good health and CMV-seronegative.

The CDR3 DNA reads as TGTGCCAGCAGCTTAAGGGGGACAACTCCCGGGGAGCTGTTTTTT. Translation: CASSLRGTTPGELFF. The chain couples TRBV7-9 to TRBJ2-2; TRBD1 might be the D (6 bases). Germline CDR1 reads SEHNR; CDR2 reads FQNEAQ (reference sequence). With 2 bases removed from V and 6 bases from J, the gap between germline ends came to 13 bases. The length of the CDR3 is 15 residues.

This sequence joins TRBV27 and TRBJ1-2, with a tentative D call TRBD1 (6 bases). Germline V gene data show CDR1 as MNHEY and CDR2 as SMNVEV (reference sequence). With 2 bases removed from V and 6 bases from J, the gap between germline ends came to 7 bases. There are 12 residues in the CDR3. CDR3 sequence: CASSLPGDGYTF. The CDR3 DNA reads TGTGCCAGCAGTTTACCAGGGGATGGCTACACCTTC.

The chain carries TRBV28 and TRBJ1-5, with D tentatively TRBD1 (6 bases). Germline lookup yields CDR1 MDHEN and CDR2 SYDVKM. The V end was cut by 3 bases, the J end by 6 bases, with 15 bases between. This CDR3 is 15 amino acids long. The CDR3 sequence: CASSLGDMGRQPQHF. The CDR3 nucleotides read TGTGCCAGCAGTTTGGGGGACATGGGCCGTCAGCCCCAGCATTTT.

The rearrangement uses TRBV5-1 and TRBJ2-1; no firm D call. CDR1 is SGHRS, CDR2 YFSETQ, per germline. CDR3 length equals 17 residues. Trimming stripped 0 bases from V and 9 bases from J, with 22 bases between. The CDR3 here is CASSLVLLAGSFIEQFF. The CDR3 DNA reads TGCGCCAGCAGCTTGGTACTATTAGCCGGGTCTTTTATTGAGCAGTTCTTC.

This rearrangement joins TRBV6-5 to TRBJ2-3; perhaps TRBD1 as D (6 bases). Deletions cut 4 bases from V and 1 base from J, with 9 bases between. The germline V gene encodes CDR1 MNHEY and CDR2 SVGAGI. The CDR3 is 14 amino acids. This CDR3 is CASSSHRGTDTQYF. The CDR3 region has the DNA TGTGCCAGCAGTTCCCACAGGGGCACAGATACGCAGTATTTT.

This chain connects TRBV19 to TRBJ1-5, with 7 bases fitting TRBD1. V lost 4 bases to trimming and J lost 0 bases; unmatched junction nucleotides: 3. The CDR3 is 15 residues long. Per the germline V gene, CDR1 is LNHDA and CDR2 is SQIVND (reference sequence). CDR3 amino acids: CASSTGTVSNQPQHF. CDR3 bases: TGTGCCAGTAGTACCGGGACAGTTAGCAATCAGCCCCAGCATTTT. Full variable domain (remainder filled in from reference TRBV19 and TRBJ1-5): DGGITQSPKYLFRKEGQNVTLSCEQNLNHDAMYWYRQDPGQGLRLIYYSQIVNDFQKGDIAEGYSVSREKKESFPLTVTSAQKNPTAFYLCASSTGTVSNQPQHFGDGTRLSIL.

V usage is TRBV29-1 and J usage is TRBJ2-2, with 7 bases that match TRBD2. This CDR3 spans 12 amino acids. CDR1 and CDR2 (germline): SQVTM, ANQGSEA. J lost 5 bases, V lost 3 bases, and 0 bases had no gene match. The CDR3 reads CSVEGGTGELFF. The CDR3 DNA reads TGCAGCGTTGAGGGGGGGACCGGGGAGCTGTTTTTT.

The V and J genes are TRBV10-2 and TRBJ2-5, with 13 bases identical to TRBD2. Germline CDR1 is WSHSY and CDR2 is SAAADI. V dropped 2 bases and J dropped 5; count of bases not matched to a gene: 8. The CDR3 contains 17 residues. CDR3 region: CASSERTSGRRRETQYF. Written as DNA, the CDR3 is TGCGCCAGCAGTGAGAGGACTAGCGGGAGACGACGGGAGACCCAGTACTTC.

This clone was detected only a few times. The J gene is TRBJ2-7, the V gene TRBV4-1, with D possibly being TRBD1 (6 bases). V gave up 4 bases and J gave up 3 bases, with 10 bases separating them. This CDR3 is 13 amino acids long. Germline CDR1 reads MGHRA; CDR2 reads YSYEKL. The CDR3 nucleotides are TGCGCCAGCAGCCGACAGGAAGGCTACGAGCAGTACTTC. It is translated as CASSRQEGYEQYF.

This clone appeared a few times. In DNA, the CDR3 is TGCAGCGGTACAGGGGGCACTGAAGCTTTCTTT. Amino acid sequence: CSGTGGTEAFF. The J gene is TRBJ1-1, the V gene TRBV29-1, with 8 bases identical to TRBD1. Per germline, CDR1 SQVTM and CDR2 ANQGSEA. The CDR3 contains 11 residues. V dropped 7 bases and J dropped 4; count of bases not matched to a gene: 2. The variable domain in full, completed from reference TRBV29-1 and TRBJ1-1, reads SAVISQKPSRDICQRGTSLTIQCQVDSQVTMMFWYRQQPGQSLTLIATANQGSEATYESGFVIDKFPISRPNLTFSTLTVSNMSPEDSSIYLCSGTGGTEAFFGQGTRLTVV.

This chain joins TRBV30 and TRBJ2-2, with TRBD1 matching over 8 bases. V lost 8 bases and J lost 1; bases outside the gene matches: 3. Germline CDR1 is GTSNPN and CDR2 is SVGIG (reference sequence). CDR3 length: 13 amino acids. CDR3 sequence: CARGQGNTGELFF. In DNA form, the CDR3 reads TGTGCCAGAGGACAGGGGAACACCGGGGAGCTGTTTTTT. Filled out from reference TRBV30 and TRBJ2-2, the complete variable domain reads SQTIHQWPATLVQPVGSPLSLECTVEGTSNPNLYWYRQAAGRGLQLLFYSVGIGQISSEVPQNLSASRPQDRQFILSSKKLLLSDSGFYLCARGQGNTGELFFGEGSRLTVL.

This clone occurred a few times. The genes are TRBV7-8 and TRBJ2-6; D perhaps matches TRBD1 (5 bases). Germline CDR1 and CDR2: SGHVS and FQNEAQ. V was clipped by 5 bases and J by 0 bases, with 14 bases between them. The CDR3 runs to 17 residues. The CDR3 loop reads CASSPGQGNSGANVLTF. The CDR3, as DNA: TGTGCCAGCAGCCCTGGTCAGGGCAACTCTGGGGCCAACGTCCTGACTTTC.

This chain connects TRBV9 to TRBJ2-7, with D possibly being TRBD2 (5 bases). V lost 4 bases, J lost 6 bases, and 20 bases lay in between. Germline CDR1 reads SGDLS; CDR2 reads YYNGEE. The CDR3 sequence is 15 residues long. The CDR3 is CASSPIALGGSEQYF. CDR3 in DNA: TGTGCCAGCAGCCCCATAGCGTTAGGAGGTTCCGAGCAGTACTTC.

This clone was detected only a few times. CDR3 coding DNA: TGTGCCATCACCAGCGGGGGGCGCACTGAAGCTTTCTTT. Translating it yields CAITSGGRTEAFF. The chain has TRBV10-3 and TRBJ1-1; weak D call: TRBD1 (6 bases). CDR1 ENHRY and CDR2 SYGVKD come from the germline V gene. V was trimmed by 7 bases and J by 4 bases, leaving 13 bases between them. This CDR3 has 13 residues.

For the CDR3, the DNA is TGTGCCAGCCGGATCTCGACTAGCGGGAGTACAGATACGCAGTATTTT. The encoded protein is CASRISTSGSTDTQYF. This chain connects TRBV27 to TRBJ2-3; 12 bases match TRBD2. The CDR3 length is 16 residues. With 8 bases clipped from V and 3 bases from J, the junction kept 9 bases outside the gene matches. Germline V CDR1 and CDR2: MNHEY, SMNVEV (reference sequence).

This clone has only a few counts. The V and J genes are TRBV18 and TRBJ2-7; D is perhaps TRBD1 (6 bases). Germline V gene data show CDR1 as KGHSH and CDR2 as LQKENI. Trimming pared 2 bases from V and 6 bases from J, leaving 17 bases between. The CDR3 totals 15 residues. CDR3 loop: CASSPVQGISLEQYF. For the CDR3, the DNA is TGTGCCAGCTCACCAGTCCAGGGGATTTCCCTCGAGCAGTACTTC.

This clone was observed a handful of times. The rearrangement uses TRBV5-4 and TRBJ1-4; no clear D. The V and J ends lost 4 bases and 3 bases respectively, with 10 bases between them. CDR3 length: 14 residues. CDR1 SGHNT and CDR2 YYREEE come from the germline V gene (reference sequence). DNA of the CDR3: TGTGCCAGCAGCCTCCGGCAGGCTAATGAAAAACTGTTTTTT. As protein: CASSLRQANEKLFF.

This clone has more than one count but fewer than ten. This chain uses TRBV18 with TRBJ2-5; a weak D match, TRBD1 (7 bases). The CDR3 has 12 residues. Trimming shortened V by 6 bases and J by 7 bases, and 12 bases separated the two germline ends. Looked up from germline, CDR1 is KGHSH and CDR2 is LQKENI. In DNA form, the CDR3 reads TGTGCCAGCTCTCTCCAGGGGGGGACCCAGTACTTC. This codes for CASSLQGGTQYF.

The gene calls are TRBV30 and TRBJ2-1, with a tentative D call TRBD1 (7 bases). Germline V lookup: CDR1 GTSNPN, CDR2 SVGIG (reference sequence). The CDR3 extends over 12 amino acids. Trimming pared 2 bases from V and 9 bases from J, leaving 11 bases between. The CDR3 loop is CAWSIRGAEQFF. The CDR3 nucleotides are TGTGCCTGGAGTATCAGGGGGGCTGAGCAGTTCTTC.

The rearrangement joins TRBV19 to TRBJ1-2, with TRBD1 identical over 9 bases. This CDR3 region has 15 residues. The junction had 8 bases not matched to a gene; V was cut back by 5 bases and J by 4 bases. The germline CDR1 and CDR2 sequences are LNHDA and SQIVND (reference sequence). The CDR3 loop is CASSVTGTGRYGYTF. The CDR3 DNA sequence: TGTGCCAGTAGTGTAACCGGGACAGGGCGCTATGGCTACACCTTC.

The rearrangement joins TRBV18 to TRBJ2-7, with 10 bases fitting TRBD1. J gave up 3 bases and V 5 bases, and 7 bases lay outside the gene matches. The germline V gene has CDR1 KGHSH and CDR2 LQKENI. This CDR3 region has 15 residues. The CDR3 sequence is CASSSGTGEFYEQYF. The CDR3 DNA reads TGTGCCAGCTCATCCGGGACAGGGGAATTCTACGAGCAGTACTTC.

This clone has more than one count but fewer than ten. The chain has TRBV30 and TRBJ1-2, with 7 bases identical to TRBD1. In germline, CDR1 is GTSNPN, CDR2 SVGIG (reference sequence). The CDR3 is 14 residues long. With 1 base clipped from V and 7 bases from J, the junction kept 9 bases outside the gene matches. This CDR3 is CAWSAGTVWGGYTF. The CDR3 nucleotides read TGTGCCTGGAGTGCAGGGACAGTCTGGGGTGGCTACACCTTC. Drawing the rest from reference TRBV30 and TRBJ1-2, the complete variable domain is SQTIHQWPATLVQPVGSPLSLECTVEGTSNPNLYWYRQAAGRGLQLLFYSVGIGQISSEVPQNLSASRPQDRQFILSSKKLLLSDSGFYLCAWSAGTVWGGYTFGSGTRLTVV.

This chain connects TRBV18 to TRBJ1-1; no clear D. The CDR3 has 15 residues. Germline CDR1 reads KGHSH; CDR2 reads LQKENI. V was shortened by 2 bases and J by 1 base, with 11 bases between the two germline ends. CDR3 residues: CASSPITDQNTEAFF. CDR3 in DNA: TGTGCCAGCTCACCAATTACAGACCAGAACACTGAAGCTTTCTTT.

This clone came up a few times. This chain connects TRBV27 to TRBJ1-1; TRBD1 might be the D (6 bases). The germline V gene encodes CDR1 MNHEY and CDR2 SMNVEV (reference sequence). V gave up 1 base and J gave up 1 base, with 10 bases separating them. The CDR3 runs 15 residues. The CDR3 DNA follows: TGTGCCAGCAGTTTATTATCGACAGGGAACACTGAAGCTTTCTTT. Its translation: CASSLLSTGNTEAFF.

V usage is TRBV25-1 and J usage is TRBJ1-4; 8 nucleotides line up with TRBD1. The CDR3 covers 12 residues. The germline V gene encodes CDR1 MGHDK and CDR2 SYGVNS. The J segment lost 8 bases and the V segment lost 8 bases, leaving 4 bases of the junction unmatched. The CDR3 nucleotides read TGTGCCAGCGCGACAGGGGACGAAAAACTGTTTTTT. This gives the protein CASATGDEKLFF. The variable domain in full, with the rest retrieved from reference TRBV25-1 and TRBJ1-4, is EADIYQTPRYLVIGTGKKITLECSQTMGHDKMYWYQQDPGMELHLIHYSYGVNSTEKGDLSSESTVSRIRTEHFPLTLESARPSHTSQYLCASATGDEKLFFGSGTQLSVL.

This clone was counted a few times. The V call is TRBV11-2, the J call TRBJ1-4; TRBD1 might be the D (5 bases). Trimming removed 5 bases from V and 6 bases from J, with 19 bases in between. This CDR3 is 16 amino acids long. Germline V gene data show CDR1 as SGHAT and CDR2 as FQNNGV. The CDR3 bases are TGTGCCAGCAGCCATACACCGGGCGCGGGGGATGAAAAACTGTTTTTT. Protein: CASSHTPGAGDEKLFF.

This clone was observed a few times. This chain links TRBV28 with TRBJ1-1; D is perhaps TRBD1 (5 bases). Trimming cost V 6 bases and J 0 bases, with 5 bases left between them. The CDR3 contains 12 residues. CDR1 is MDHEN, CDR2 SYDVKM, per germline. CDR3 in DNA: TGTGCCAGCAGGGACATGAACACTGAAGCTTTCTTT. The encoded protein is CASRDMNTEAFF.

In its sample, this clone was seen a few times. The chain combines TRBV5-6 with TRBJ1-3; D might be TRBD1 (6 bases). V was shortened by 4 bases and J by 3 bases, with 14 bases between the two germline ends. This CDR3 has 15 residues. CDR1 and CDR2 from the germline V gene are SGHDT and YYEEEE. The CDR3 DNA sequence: TGTGCCAGCAGCATATACAGGGTCGGTGGAAACACCATATATTTT. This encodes CASSIYRVGGNTIYF.

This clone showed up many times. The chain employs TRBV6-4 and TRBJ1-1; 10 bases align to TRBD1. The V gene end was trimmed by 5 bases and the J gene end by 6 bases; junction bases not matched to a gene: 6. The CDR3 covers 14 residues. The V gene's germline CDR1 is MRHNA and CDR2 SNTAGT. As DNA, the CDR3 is TGTGCCAGCAGTACGGACAGGGGGGCGTCTGAAGCTTTCTTT. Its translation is CASSTDRGASEAFF.